One TCR beta chain is described in this entry. Looked up from germline, CDR1 is SGHRS and CDR2 is YFSETQ. There are 14 residues in the CDR3. Trimming removed 4 bases from V and 7 bases from J, with 15 bases in between. Sequencing was performed with immunoSEQ multiplex PCR; in TCRdb, only in-frame clones are kept and a portion is missing. Of about 350,000 clones listed, approximately 89% are singletons. This sample was included in a study of blood T cell repertoires in COVID-19. Study context: Nucleic acid was either cDNA or gDNA, and it came from T cells, B-cell-depleted T cells, or PBMCs.

Material for sequencing was peripheral blood. The source is a woman in her sixties with COVID-19, enrolled during active disease. The J gene is TRBJ1-5, the V gene TRBV5-1; D perhaps matches TRBD1 (5 bases). Here the CDR3 reads CASSVAGGEQPQHF. The CDR3 nucleotides are TGCGCCAGCAGCGTGGCGGGGGGAGAACAGCCCCAGCATTTT.